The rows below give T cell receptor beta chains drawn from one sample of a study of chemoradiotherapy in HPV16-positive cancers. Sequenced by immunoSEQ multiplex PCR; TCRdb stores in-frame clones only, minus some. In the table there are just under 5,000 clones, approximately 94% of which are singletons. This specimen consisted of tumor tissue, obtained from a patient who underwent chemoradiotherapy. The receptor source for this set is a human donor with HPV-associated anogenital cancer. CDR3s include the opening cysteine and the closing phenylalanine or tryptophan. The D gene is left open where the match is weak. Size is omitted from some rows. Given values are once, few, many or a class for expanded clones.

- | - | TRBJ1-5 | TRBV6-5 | CASSDTWGNQPQHF | TGTGCCAGCAGTGACACCTGGGGCAATCAGCCCCAGCATTTT
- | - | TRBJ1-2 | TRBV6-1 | CASSVQNYGYTF | TGTGCCAGCAGTGTGCAGAACTATGGCTACACCTTC
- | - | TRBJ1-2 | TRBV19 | CASNAGIRPYGYTF | TGTGCCAGTAATGCTGGGATCCGACCCTATGGCTACACCTTC
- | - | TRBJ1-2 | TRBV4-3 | CASSQEVGSPTRVYGYTF | TGCGCCAGCAGCCAAGAGGTAGGCAGTCCAACGAGGGTCTATGGCTACACCTTC
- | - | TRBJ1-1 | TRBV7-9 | CASSFTGNTEAFF | TGTGCCAGCAGCTTCACAGGGAACACTGAAGCTTTCTTT
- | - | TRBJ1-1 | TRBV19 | CASSIEVTNGTEAFF | TGTGCCAGTAGTATAGAAGTGACAAATGGGACTGAAGCTTTCTTT
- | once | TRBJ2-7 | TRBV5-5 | CASSPGPLDEQYF | TGTGCCAGCAGCCCGGGACCCCTCGACGAGCAGTACTTC
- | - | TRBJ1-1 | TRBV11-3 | CASSFWTQGTEAFF | TGTGCCAGCAGCTTCTGGACGCAGGGGACTGAAGCTTTCTTT
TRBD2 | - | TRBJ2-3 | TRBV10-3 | CAISAGGSSTDTQYF | TGTGCCATCAGTGCGGGGGGGTCTAGCACAGATACGCAGTATTTT
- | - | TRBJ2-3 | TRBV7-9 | CASSPRLTSTDTQYF | TGTGCCAGCAGCCCGCGACTTACTAGCACAGATACGCAGTATTTT
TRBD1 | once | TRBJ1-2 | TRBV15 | CATSTRDSRNYGYTF | TGTGCCACCAGCACTCGGGACAGTCGTAACTATGGCTACACCTTC
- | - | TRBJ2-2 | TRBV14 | CASSQGGSGTGELFF | TGTGCCAGCAGCCAAGGGGGGTCGGGGACCGGGGAGCTGTTTTTT
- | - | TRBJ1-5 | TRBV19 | CASSNQPYSNQPQHF | TGTGCCAGTAGTAACCAACCTTATAGCAATCAGCCCCAGCATTTT
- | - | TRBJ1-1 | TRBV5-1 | CASSLKGGANTEAFF | TGCGCCAGCAGCTTGAAGGGGGGGGCGAACACTGAAGCTTTCTTT
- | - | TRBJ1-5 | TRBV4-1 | CASSPLGSWNQPQHF | TGCGCCAGCAGCCCCCTGGGGAGTTGGAATCAGCCCCAGCATTTT
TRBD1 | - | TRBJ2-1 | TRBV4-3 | CASSQDGQGWNEQFF | TGCGCCAGCAGCCAGGATGGACAGGGTTGGAATGAGCAGTTCTTC
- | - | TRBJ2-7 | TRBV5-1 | CASSPRDGRITYEQYF | TGCGCCAGCAGCCCACGAGACGGACGGATAACCTACGAGCAGTACTTC
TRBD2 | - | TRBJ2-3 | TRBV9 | CASTEAGALTDTQYF | TGTGCCAGCACCGAAGCGGGGGCCCTCACAGATACGCAGTATTTT
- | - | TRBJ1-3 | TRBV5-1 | CASSLSPQGKSGNTIYF | TGCGCCAGCAGCCTCTCCCCTCAGGGGAAGTCTGGAAACACCATATATTTT
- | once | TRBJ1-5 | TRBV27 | CASRTAFNQPQHF | TGTGCCAGCAGGACAGCATTCAATCAGCCCCAGCATTTT
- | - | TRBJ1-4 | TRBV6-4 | CASSPGTPNEKLFF | TGTGCCAGCAGTCCCGGGACGCCGAATGAAAAACTGTTTTTT
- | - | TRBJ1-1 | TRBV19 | CASKTGYTEAFF | TGTGCCAGTAAGACGGGTTACACTGAAGCTTTCTTT
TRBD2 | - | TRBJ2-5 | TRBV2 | CASSEAAIAGGFETQYF | TGTGCCAGCAGTGAAGCTGCAATAGCGGGAGGGTTCGAGACCCAGTACTTC
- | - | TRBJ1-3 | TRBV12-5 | CASGLPTGKGNTIYF | TGTGCTAGTGGTTTGCCTACAGGGAAAGGAAACACCATATATTTT
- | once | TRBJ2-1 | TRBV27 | CASTTRNEQFF | TGTGCCAGCACTACTAGAAATGAGCAGTTCTTC
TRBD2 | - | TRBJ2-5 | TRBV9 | CASSVATSGRAQETQYF | TGTGCCAGCAGCGTAGCTACTAGCGGGAGGGCCCAAGAGACCCAGTACTTC
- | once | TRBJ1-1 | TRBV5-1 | CASSSGQNTEAFF | TGCGCCAGCAGCTCGGGACAGAACACTGAAGCTTTCTTT
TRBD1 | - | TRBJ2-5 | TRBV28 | CASSRRTGGRETQYF | TGTGCCAGCAGTCGTAGGACAGGGGGTAGGGAGACCCAGTACTTC
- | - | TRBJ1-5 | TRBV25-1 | CASPDGRLGNQPQHF | TGTGCCAGCCCCGATGGGAGGTTGGGCAATCAGCCCCAGCATTTT
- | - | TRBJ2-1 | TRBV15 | CATSREAGKSSYNEQFF | TGTGCCACCAGCAGAGAGGCCGGTAAGAGCTCCTACAATGAGCAGTTCTTC
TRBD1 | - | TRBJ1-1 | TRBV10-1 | CASSEYAGGAFF | TGCGCCAGCAGTGAGTATGCAGGGGGAGCTTTCTTT
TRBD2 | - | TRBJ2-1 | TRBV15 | CATSRVSGRSTNEQFF | TGTGCCACCAGCAGAGTGAGCGGGAGGAGCACCAATGAGCAGTTCTTC
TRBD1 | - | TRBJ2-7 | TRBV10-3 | CAISPGGQGVYEQYF | TGTGCCATCAGCCCGGGGGGACAGGGGGTCTACGAGCAGTACTTC
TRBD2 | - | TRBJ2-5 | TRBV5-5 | CASSLHSRGNQETQYF | TGTGCCAGCAGCTTGCACTCGCGGGGGAACCAAGAGACCCAGTACTTC
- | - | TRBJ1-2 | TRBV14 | CASSQEFSYGYTF | TGTGCCAGCAGCCAAGAGTTCAGCTATGGCTACACCTTC